This TCR beta chain appears in the sequencing data of a study of vaccination and CD4 T cells after COVID-19. Study-wide context: Vaccination of participants consisted of two doses of either BNT162b2 or mRNA-1273 vaccine.

Trimming took off 5 bases at V and 3 bases at J, with 16 bases between the two ends. Germline loops: CDR1 SEHNR, CDR2 FQNEAQ (reference sequence). CDR3 length: 15 amino acids. Noted treatment: approximately nine-day PBMC culture with coronavirus spike peptide pools or control peptides (ViraFEST assay). The Oncomine TCR Beta short-read assay was what sequenced the DNA obtained from cultured CD4+ T cells. TCRdb re-called the PCR reads through MiXCR, storing one row per CDR3 protein. This sample has roughly 11,000 distinct CDR3 sequences, with over 50% found just once. Findings and limits, study-wide: The authors identified 304 of 307 vaccine-specific clones in convalescent patients as spike mono-reactive.

This clonotype was counted between two and nine times. Its antigen is unknown. The chain couples TRBV7-9 to TRBJ1-1, with D hard to call. Material for sequencing was CD4+ T cells from blood, cultured in vitro. This TCR derives from a human donor who had recovered from COVID-19. CDR3 protein: CASSPRPGTHTEAFF. In DNA, the CDR3 is TGTGCCAGCAGCCCACGGCCGGGAACCCACACTGAAGCTTTCTTT.